This entry lists 9 T cell receptor beta chains sequenced from one sample in a study of T cells in Graves' hyperthyroidism and ophthalmopathy (dated 2019 in TCRdb). Receptor libraries were prepared by multiplex PCR. The data were produced on an Illumina HiSeq 2000. The TCR beta CDR3 regions were amplified from RNA transcripts. For the first round of RT-PCR on the TCR CDR3, the HTBI primer set was used together with the Qiagen OneStep RT-PCR kit. Clones were called with MiXCR by TCRdb after fastp trimmed the public reads at Q25, and only in-frame beta chains were retained. CDR3 protein sequences are deduplicated, and each keeps its most common genes and DNA. For this sample there are almost 50,000 distinct CDR3 sequences; less than 65% appear just once. The ten largest clones represent roughly 30% of the sample. Sequencing used peripheral blood or thyroid tissue (not recorded which). All receptors derive from a man between 18 and 35 years old with Graves' hyperthyroidism.

The chain couples TRBV5-1 to TRBJ2-7; TRBD1 agrees at 9 bases. The V gene's germline CDR1 is SGHRS and CDR2 YFSETQ. The CDR3 runs to 14 residues. V lost 4 bases and J lost 6; bases outside the gene matches: 8. DNA of the CDR3: TGCGCCAGCAGCCAGGGGACAGGGTCGTCCGAGCAGTACTTC. Residues: CASSQGTGSSEQYF.

This clonotype was counted many times. The chain carries TRBV20-1 and TRBJ1-1; TRBD1 matches at 9 bases. Unmatched junction bases numbered 7, after V lost 6 bases and J lost 8 bases. In germline, CDR1 is DFQATT, CDR2 SNEGSKA (reference sequence). This CDR3 region has 12 residues. The CDR3 DNA follows: TGCAGTGCCGACACAGGGGGCCTAGAAGCTTTCTTT. This gives the protein CSADTGGLEAFF.

The genes are TRBV5-1 and TRBJ1-3; TRBD1 is a possible D gene (6 bases). Germline V gives CDR1 SGHRS, CDR2 YFSETQ. The CDR3 has 18 residues. Trimming stripped 0 bases from V and 3 bases from J, with 19 bases between. CDR3 in amino acids: CASSLAGGSALGGNTIYF. In nucleotides, the CDR3 is TGCGCCAGCAGCTTGGCCGGGGGCAGCGCCCTGGGTGGAAACACCATATATTTT. Full variable domain (rest looked up from reference TRBV5-1 and TRBJ1-3): KAGVTQTPRYLIKTRGQQVTLSCSPISGHRSVSWYQQTPGQGLQFLFEYFSETQRNKGNFPGRFSGRQFSNSRSEMNVSTLELGDSALYLCASSLAGGSALGGNTIYFGEGSWLTVV.

This clonotype showed up many times. The rearrangement uses TRBV5-4 and TRBJ2-3, with D unclear. CDR3 size: 16 residues. V lost 0 bases to trimming and J lost 3 bases, with 14 bases between them. Germline CDR1 is SGHNT and CDR2 is YYREEE (reference sequence). CDR3 sequence: CASSLGWGTRTDTQYF. The CDR3 DNA follows: TGTGCCAGCAGCTTGGGTTGGGGTACGCGGACAGATACGCAGTATTTT.

This clonotype has a handful of counts. V gene TRBV29-1 combines with J gene TRBJ1-2, with a possible D match to TRBD1 (6 bases). Germline V lookup: CDR1 SQVTM, CDR2 ANQGSEA. Trimming shortened V by 4 bases and J by 3 bases, and 15 bases separated the two germline ends. CDR3 length equals 14 residues. The DNA for the CDR3 is TGCAGCGTTGCGTTGGGGGGGCCGGACTATGGCTACACCTTC. It translates to CSVALGGPDYGYTF.

Regarding this clonotype: A much larger clonotype is one base distant, so this may be a read error. This chain connects TRBV29-1 to TRBJ2-7; perhaps TRBD2 as D (6 bases). The germline V and J ends were trimmed by 6 bases and 11 bases, with 20 bases remaining between them. The germline CDR1 and CDR2 sequences are SQVTM and ANQGSEA. The CDR3 is made up of 12 amino acids. The CDR3 DNA sequence: TGCAGCGTGAGGCCCGGGAGTAGTGGGAAGTACTTC. Protein sequence: CSVRPGSSGKYF.

This clonotype was counted only a few times. This rearrangement joins TRBV10-3 to TRBJ2-2, with unresolved D. Deletions cut 9 bases from V and 1 base from J, with 12 bases between. This CDR3 region has 14 residues. Germline V CDR1 and CDR2: ENHRY, SYGVKD. The CDR3 spells CAIGDDQNTGELFF. The DNA of the CDR3 is TGTGCCATTGGGGATGATCAGAACACCGGGGAGCTGTTTTTT.

This clonotype has a count of ten or more. The chain carries TRBV4-1 and TRBJ2-7; D may be TRBD2 (5 bases). V was trimmed by 4 bases and J by 3 bases, leaving 13 bases between them. There are 14 residues in the CDR3. Looked up from germline, CDR1 is MGHRA and CDR2 is YSYEKL. The CDR3 DNA sequence: TGCGCCAGCAGCCTGAGCCGCCGGGACTACGAGCAGTACTTC. Its translation: CASSLSRRDYEQYF.

V is TRBV20-1 and J is TRBJ2-7; 8 nucleotides agree with TRBD2. The CDR3 spans 14 residues. The V gene's germline CDR1 is DFQATT and CDR2 SNEGSKA (reference sequence). V was clipped by 5 bases and J by 5 bases; unmatched bases: 11. CDR3 in amino acids: CSAQSGSHGDEQYF. The DNA of the CDR3 is TGCAGTGCTCAAAGCGGGAGTCACGGGGACGAGCAGTACTTC.